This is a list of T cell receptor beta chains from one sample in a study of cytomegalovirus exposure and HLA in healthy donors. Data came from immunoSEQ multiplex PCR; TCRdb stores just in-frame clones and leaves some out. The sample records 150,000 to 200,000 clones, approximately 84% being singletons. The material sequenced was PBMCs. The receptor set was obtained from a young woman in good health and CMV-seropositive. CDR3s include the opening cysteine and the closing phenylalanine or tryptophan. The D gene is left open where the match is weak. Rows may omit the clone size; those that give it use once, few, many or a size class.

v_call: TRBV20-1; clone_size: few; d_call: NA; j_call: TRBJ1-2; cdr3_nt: TGCAGTGCTAGAGGGGGCGATGGCTACACCTTC; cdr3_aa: CSARGGDGYTF
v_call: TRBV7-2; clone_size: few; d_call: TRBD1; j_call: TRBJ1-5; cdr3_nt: TGTGCCAGCAGCTCCAGGGAGACAGGACAGGTTCAGCCCCAGCATTTT; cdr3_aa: CASSSRETGQVQPQHF
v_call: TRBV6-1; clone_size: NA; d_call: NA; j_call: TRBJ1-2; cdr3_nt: TGTGCCATCTCCCCCCTAGATGGCTACACCTTC; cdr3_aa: CAISPLDGYTF
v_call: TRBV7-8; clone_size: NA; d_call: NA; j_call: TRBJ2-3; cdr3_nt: TGTGCCAGCAGCTCGAGACTAGGTCGCACAGATACGCAGTATTTT; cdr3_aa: CASSSRLGRTDTQYF
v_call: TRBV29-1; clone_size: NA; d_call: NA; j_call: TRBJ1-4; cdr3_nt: TGCAGCGTTGACGGGGGGGGTGGAGAAAAACTGTTTTTT; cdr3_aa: CSVDGGGGEKLFF
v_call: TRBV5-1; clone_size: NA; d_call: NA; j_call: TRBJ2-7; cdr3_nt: TGCGCCAGCAGCTTGGAAGGTTTCAGGCTGTACGAGCAGTACTTC; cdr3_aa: CASSLEGFRLYEQYF
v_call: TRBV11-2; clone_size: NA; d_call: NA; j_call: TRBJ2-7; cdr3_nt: TGTGCCAGCAGCTTAGACAGGGGCTCCTACGAGCAGTACTTC; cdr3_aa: CASSLDRGSYEQYF
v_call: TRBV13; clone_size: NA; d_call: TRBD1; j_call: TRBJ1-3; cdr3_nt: TGTGCCAGCAGCTTAGTTACAGGGGGCGATGGAAACACCATATATTTT; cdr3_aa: CASSLVTGGDGNTIYF
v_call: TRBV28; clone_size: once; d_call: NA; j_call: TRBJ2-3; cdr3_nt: TGTGCCAGCAGTTTTGGAGGGTTCACAGATACGCAGTATTTT; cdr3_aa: CASSFGGFTDTQYF
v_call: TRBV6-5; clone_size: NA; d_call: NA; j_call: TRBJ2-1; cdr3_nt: TGTGCCAGCAGTGGAGACCCCGTGTCCTACAATGAGCAGTTCTTC; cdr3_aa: CASSGDPVSYNEQFF
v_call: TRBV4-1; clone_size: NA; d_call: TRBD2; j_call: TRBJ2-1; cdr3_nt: TGCGCCAGCAGCCTGCCGGGACTAGCGTCGGAGCAGTTCTTC; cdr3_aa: CASSLPGLASEQFF
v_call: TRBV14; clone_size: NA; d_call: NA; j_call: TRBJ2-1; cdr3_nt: TGTGCCAGCAGCACCCGGAGAGGTGGGGAGCAGTTCTTC; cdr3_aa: CASSTRRGGEQFF
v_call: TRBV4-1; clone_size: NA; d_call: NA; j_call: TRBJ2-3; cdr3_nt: TGCGCCAGCAGCCAAGAGACCCTCAGGGGTACAGATACGCAGTATTTT; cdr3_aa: CASSQETLRGTDTQYF
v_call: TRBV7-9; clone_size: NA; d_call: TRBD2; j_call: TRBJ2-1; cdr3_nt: TGTGCCAGCAGCCCCCAAGCGGGAGTCGCCGAGCAGTTCTTC; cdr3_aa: CASSPQAGVAEQFF
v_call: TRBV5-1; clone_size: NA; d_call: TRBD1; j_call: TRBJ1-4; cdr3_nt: TGCGCCAGCAGCTTAGGTCAGGGGGCGCAGGCAACTAATGAAAAACTGTTTTTT; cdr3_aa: CASSLGQGAQATNEKLFF
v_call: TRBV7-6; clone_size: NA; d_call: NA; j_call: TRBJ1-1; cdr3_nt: TGTGCCAGCAGCGCATACGGAGGGTCCGACACTGAAGCTTTCTTT; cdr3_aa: CASSAYGGSDTEAFF
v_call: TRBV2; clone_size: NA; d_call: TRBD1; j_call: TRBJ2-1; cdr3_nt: TGTGCCAGCAGGGACAGGAGTAGAAGAGGCAATGAGCAGTTCTTC; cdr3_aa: CASRDRSRRGNEQFF
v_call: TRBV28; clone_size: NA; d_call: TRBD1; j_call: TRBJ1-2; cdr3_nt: TGTGCCAGCAGTTCAGCAGGACAGGGGGAAAGAGGCTACACCTTC; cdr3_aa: CASSSAGQGERGYTF
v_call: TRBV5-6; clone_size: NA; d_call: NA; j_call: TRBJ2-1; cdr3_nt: TGTGCCAGCAGCAGTCAGGGGGGCGAGCAGTTCTTC; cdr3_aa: CASSSQGGEQFF
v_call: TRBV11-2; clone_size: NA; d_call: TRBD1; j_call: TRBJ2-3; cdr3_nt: TGTGCCAGCAGGGGCCGGGACAGGGTAAACACAGATACGCAGTATTTT; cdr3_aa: CASRGRDRVNTDTQYF
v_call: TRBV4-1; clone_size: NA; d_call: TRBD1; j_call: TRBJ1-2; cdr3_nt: TGCGCCAGCAGCCAAGACTTACAGGGGGCGAACTATGGCTACACCTTC; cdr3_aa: CASSQDLQGANYGYTF
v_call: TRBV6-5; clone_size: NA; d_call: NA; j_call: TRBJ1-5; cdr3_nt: TGTGCCAGCAGCCCCAGGGCAGTTAGCAATCAGCCCCAGCATTTT; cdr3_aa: CASSPRAVSNQPQHF
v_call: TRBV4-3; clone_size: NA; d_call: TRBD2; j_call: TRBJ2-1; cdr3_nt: TGCGCCAGCAGCCAAGATCTGGGGGGACTAGCGGCCTACAATGAGCAGTTCTTC; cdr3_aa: CASSQDLGGLAAYNEQFF
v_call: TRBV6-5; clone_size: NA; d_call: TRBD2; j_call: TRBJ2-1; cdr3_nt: TGTGCCAGCAGTTACTCCGGGACTAGCATCAATGAGCAGTTCTTC; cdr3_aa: CASSYSGTSINEQFF
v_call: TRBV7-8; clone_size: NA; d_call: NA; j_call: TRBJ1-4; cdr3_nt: TGTGCCAGTAGCCCTCACAGAGCGGGGATAGAACGAAAACTGTTTTTT; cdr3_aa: CASSPHRAGIERKLFF
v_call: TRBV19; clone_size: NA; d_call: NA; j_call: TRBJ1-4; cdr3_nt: TGTGCCAGTCGTAACGGGGTGACTAATGAAAAACTGTTTTTT; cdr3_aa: CASRNGVTNEKLFF
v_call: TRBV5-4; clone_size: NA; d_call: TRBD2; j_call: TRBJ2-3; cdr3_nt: TGTGCCAGCAGCTTGGCCGGCGCTAGCGGTGCTAGCACAGATACGCAGTATTTT; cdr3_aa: CASSLAGASGASTDTQYF
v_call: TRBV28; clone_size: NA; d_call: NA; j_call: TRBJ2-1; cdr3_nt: TGTGCCAGCAGCCTAATCCTCCAGGGGCGCTACAATGAGCAGTTCTTC; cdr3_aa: CASSLILQGRYNEQFF
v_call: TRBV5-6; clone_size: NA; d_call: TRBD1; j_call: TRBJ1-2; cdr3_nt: TGTGCCAGCAGCGGAAGAACAGGGGGCCTCGGCTACACCTTC; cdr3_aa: CASSGRTGGLGYTF
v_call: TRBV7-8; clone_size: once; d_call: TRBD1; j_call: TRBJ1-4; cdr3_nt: TGTGCCAGCAGTTCCGGGACAGGGAGTGAAAAACTGTTTTTT; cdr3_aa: CASSSGTGSEKLFF
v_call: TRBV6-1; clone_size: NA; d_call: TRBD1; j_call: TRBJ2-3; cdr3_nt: TGTGCCAGCAGTGGGGAAGGGGGCAGTTTCCTAGATACGCAGTATTTT; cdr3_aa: CASSGEGGSFLDTQYF
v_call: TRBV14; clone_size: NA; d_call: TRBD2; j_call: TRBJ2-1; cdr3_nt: TGTGCCAGCAGCCCCCTCCGTTGGCGGGAGGGCTACAATGAGCAGTTCTTC; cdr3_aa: CASSPLRWREGYNEQFF
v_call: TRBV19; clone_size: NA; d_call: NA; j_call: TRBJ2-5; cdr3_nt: TGTGCCAGTAGCCTCGCGAGCGGGTCGTGGGAGACCCAGTACTTC; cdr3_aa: CASSLASGSWETQYF
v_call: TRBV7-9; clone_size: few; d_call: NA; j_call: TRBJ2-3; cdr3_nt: TGTGCCAGCAGCTTAGCGTCGGGGGGCAGGTCTAGCACAGATACGCAGTATTTT; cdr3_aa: CASSLASGGRSSTDTQYF
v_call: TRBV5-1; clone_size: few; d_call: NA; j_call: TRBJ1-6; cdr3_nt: TGCGCCAGCAGCTTGAGCGGGCAGGGACGATCACCCCTCCACTTT; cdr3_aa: CASSLSGQGRSPLHF
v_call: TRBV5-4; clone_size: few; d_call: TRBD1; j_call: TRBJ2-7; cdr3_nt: TGTGCCAGCAGCAACAACCGGGACAGGGAACGCGAGCAGTACTTC; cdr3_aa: CASSNNRDREREQYF
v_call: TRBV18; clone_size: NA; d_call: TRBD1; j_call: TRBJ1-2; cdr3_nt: TGTGCCAGCTCACAAATCAAGACAGGGAACTATGGCTACACCTTC; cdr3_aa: CASSQIKTGNYGYTF
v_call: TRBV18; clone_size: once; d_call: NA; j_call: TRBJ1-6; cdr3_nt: TGTGCCAGCTCACCAAGGAGCGATAATTCACCCCTCCACTTT; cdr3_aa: CASSPRSDNSPLHF
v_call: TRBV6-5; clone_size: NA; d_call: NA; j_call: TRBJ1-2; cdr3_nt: TGTGCCACCCAGTTACCCAGGGAGGGGGATGGCTACACCTTC; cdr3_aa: CATQLPREGDGYTF
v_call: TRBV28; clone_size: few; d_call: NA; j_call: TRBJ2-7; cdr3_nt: TGTGCCAGCAGTTTAAGCCTAGCGACTCACGAGCAGTACTTC; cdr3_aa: CASSLSLATHEQYF
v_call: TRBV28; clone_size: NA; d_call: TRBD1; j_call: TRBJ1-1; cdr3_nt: TGTGCCAGCAGTTTACCCGGGACAGGGCGGCGCACTGAAGCTTTCTTT; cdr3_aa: CASSLPGTGRRTEAFF
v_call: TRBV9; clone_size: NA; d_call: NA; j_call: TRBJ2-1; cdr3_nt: TGTGCCAGCAGCGTAGCGGGAAGGGTACATGAGCAGTTCTTC; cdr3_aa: CASSVAGRVHEQFF
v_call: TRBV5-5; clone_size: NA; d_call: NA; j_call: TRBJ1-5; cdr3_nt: TGTGCCAGCAGCGTAACAGGGACTCAGCCCCAGCATTTT; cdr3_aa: CASSVTGTQPQHF
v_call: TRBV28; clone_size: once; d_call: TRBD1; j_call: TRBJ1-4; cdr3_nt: TGTGCCAGCAGAGGAGACGGGACAGGGGCCGAAAAACTGTTTTTT; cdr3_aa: CASRGDGTGAEKLFF
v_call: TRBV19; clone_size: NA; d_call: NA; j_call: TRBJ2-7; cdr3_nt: TGTGCCAGCTCTGCCGGCGCCCGACTAACACACGAGCAGTACTTC; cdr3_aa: CASSAGARLTHEQYF
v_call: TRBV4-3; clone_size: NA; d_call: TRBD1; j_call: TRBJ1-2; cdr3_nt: TGCGCCAGCAGCTACGGACAGGGGGCAAACGTCTTC; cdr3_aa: CASSYGQGANVF
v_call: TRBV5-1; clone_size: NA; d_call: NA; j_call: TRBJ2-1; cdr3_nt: TGCGCCAGCAGCTTGGGCGGGGAGAATGAGCAGTTCTTC; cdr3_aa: CASSLGGENEQFF
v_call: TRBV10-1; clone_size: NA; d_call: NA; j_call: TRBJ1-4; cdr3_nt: TGCGCCAGCCTTTTTGTCGGGGGAGGGAGGGAAAAACTGTTTTTT; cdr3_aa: CASLFVGGGREKLFF
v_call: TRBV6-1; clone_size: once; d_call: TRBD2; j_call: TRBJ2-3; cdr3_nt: TGTGCCAGCAGTGTCACCCGGGGGGGTGGAGATACGCAGTATTTT; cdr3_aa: CASSVTRGGGDTQYF
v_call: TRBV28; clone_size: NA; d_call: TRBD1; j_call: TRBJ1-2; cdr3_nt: TGTGCCAGCAGTCCAAGACAGGGGTCAGGCTCCTTCTATGGCTACACCTTC; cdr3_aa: CASSPRQGSGSFYGYTF
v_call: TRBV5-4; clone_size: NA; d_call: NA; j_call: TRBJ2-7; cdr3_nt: TGTGCCAGCATGCCTACCCCGGGAGCGGTCTACGAGCAGTACTTC; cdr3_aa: CASMPTPGAVYEQYF
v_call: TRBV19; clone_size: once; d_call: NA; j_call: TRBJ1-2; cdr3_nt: TGTGCCAGTGAACGGGAATATGGCTACACCTTC; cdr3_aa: CASEREYGYTF
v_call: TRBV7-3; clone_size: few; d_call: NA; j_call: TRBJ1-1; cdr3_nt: TGTGCCAGCAGCCGGGAGGGGGGGGAAGCTTTCTTT; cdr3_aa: CASSREGGEAFF